This T cell receptor (beta chain) is drawn from a study of beta chain features in type 1 diabetes. Purity above 95% was achieved in all sorted populations. A remark on this clone: What it recognizes is unknown.

Of the isolated RNA, all was reverse transcribed, and so the sequenced material was expressed TCRB transcripts. Clones were sequenced by immunoSEQ multiplex PCR, and TCRdb holds only the in-frame ones, with some missing. The table shows 200,000 to 300,000 clones, with 11% occurring only once. Study results and caveats: Shorter TCRB CDR3s, moderately but significantly so, were found in Type 1 diabetes patients in all four CD4+ subsets. Individuals with type 1 diabetes displayed fewer insertions and more deletions at VDJ junctions.

The TCR was taken from a man aged 25-40 years with type 1 diabetes. The source material was naive CD4+ T cells from blood.

CDR3 sequence reads: CATSRRDTQYF. The CDR3 DNA follows: TGTGCCACCAGCAGACGGGATACGCAGTATTTT. The rearrangement joins TRBV15 to TRBJ2-3; no definite D call. In germline, CDR1 is LNHNV, CDR2 YYDKDF (reference sequence). Trimming pared 2 bases from V and 6 bases from J, leaving 3 bases between. The CDR3 sequence is 11 residues long.